The 8 T cell receptor beta chains presented below share a single source sample, sequenced in a study of long-term antiretroviral therapy in people with HIV. Samples were assayed with immunoSEQ v3.0 at survey level. Clones were sequenced by immunoSEQ multiplex PCR, and TCRdb holds only the in-frame ones, with some missing. The data show roughly 28,000 clones, 90% seen once. Specimen: unsorted PBMCs, collected about 5.2 years after starting antiretroviral therapy. These receptors were collected from a woman between 40 and 55 years old with HIV.

The CDR3 loop reads CASSLGLDQPQHF. DNA of the CDR3: TGTGCCAGCAGCCTCGGACTCGATCAGCCCCAGCATTTT. J is TRBJ1-5 and V is TRBV7-8; unclear D gene. V was trimmed by 5 bases and J by 5 bases, leaving 10 bases between them. The CDR3 sequence is 13 residues long. CDR1 is SGHVS and CDR2 is FQNEAQ in the germline V gene.

This chain connects TRBV18 to TRBJ1-1, with D perhaps matching TRBD1 (6 bases). CDR1 is KGHSH, CDR2 LQKENI, per germline. The CDR3 has 14 residues. V was cut by 3 bases and J by 2 bases, with 10 bases left in between. The CDR3 reads CASSPRQDNTEAFF. In DNA, the CDR3 is TGTGCCAGCTCACCCCGACAGGATAACACTGAAGCTTTCTTT.

The chain joins TRBV7-6 to TRBJ2-7, with TRBD2 matching 14 bases. V lost 0 bases, J lost 0 bases, and 16 bases stayed unmatched. Per germline, CDR1 SGHVS and CDR2 FNYEAQ. This CDR3 contains 22 residues. CDR3 nucleotide sequence: TGTGCCAGCAGCTTAGCGGTAGGCGTAGGGACTAGCGGGAGAAGGTTCTCCTACGAGCAGTACTTC. The encoded protein is CASSLAVGVGTSGRRFSYEQYF.

This clone was counted a few times. This rearrangement joins TRBV5-4 to TRBJ2-5; 15 bases line up with TRBD2. V was clipped by 0 bases and J by 5 bases; unmatched bases: 5. Germline V lookup: CDR1 SGHNT, CDR2 YYREEE (reference sequence). The CDR3 is 17 amino acids. This CDR3 is CASSLGTSGGALETQYF. The CDR3 DNA reads TGTGCCAGCAGCTTGGGGACTAGCGGGGGGGCCTTGGAGACCCAGTACTTC.

The chain combines TRBV2 with TRBJ2-7; D is uncertain. Trimming shortened V by 6 bases and J by 0 bases, and 6 bases separated the two germline ends. The CDR3 loop spans 12 amino acids. The V gene's germline CDR1 is SNHLY and CDR2 FYNNEI. CDR3 protein: CASSWSSYEQYF. DNA of the CDR3: TGTGCCAGCAGCTGGAGCTCCTACGAGCAGTACTTC.

CDR3 DNA sequence: TGTGCCAGCAGCTTAGCGGGTGGCAGCGGGGGGTTCCATGAGCAGTTCTTC. Protein sequence: CASSLAGGSGGFHEQFF. The chain links TRBV7-9 to TRBJ2-1; 9 bases agree with TRBD2. Germline V gene sequence: CDR1 SEHNR, CDR2 FQNEAQ (reference sequence). The CDR3 has 17 residues. Trimming took 0 bases from V and 8 from J; bases not matched to a gene: 11.

The table lists this clone with a count of one. The rearrangement uses TRBV4-1 and TRBJ1-2, with 7 positions matching TRBD1. With V trimmed by 1 base and J by 7 bases, 3 bases remained unmatched. The germline gives CDR1 MGHRA, CDR2 YSYEKL. This CDR3 comprises 13 residues. CDR3 sequence reads: CASSQGQGVGYTF. The CDR3 region has the DNA TGCGCCAGCAGCCAAGGACAGGGAGTTGGCTACACCTTC.

The chain has TRBV6-5 and TRBJ1-1; TRBD1 might be the D (6 bases). The CDR3 totals 13 residues. Trimming cost V 10 bases and J 3 bases, with 15 bases left between them. Germline V CDR1 and CDR2: MNHEY, SVGAGI. The CDR3 here is CAIMRGRDTEAFF. DNA of the CDR3: TGTGCCATCATGCGGGGGCGAGACACTGAAGCTTTCTTT.